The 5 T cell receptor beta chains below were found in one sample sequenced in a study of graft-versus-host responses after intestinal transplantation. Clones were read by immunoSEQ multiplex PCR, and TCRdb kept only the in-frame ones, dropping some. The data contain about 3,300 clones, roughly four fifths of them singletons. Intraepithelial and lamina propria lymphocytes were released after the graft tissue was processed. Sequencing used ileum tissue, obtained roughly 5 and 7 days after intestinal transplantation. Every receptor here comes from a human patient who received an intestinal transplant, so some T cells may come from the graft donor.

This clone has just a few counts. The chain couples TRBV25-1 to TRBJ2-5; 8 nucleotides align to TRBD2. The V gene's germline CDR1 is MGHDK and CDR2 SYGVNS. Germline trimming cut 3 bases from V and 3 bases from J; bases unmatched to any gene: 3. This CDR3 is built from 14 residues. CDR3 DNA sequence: TGTGCCAGCAGTGACCCGGGACTAGAAGAGACCCAGTACTTC. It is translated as CASSDPGLEETQYF.

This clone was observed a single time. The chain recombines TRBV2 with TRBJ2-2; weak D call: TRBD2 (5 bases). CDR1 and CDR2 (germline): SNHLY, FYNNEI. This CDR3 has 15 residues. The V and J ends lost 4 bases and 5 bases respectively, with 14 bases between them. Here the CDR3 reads CASSAGLFITGELFF. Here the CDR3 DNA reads TGTGCCAGCAGTGCTGGACTTTTTATAACCGGGGAGCTGTTTTTT. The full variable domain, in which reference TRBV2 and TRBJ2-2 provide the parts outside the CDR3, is EPEVTQTPSHQVTQMGQEVILRCVPISNHLYFYWYRQILGQKVEFLVSFYNNEISEKSEIFDDQFSVERPDGSNFTLKIRSTKLEDSAMYFCASSAGLFITGELFFGEGSRLTVL.

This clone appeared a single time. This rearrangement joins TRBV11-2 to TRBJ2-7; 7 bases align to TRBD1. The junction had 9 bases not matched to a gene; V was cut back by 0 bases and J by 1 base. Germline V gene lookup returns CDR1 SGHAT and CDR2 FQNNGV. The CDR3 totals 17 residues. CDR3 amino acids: CASSLDQTRGWSYEQYF. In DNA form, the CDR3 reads TGTGCCAGCAGCTTAGATCAGACCAGGGGGTGGTCCTACGAGCAGTACTTC.

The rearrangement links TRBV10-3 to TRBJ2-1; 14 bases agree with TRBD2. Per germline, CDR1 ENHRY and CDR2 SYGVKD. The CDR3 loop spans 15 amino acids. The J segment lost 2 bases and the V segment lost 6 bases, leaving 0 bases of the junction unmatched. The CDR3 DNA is TGTGCCATCAGGACTAGCGGGGGGGCCTACAATGAGCAGTTCTTC. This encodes CAIRTSGGAYNEQFF.

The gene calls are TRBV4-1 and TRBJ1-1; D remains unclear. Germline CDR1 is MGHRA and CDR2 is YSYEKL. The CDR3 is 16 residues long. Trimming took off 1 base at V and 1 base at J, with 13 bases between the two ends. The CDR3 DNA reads TGCGCCAGCAGCCAAGGTCCCCTACGTGGGAACACTGAAGCTTTCTTT. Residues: CASSQGPLRGNTEAFF.